Following are 3 T cell receptor beta chains from one sample sequenced in a study of T cells in Graves' hyperthyroidism and ophthalmopathy (dated 2019 in TCRdb). To prepare the library, multiplex PCR was applied. The listed sequencing device is Illumina HiSeq 2000. Amplification of TCR beta CDR3 regions was carried out from RNA transcripts. A first-round RT-PCR of the TCR CDR3 used the HTBI primer set with the Qiagen OneStep RT-PCR kit. The public reads were run again by TCRdb, first through fastp at Q25 and then through MiXCR, and only productive beta chains were kept. CDR3 protein sequences are deduplicated, and each keeps its most common genes and DNA. This sample is represented by around 800,000 distinct CDR3 sequences; roughly 40% of them were singletons. The ten largest clones add up to approximately 8.7% of the sample. Sequenced: blood. The receptors shown here come from a man between 18 and 29 years old with Graves' hyperthyroidism.

This clonotype was seen more than once but under ten times. The junction departs from the called germline gene at one end, perhaps through a read error. The chain links TRBV7-2 to TRBJ2-5; D is unclear. Per the germline V gene, CDR1 is SGHTA and CDR2 is FQGNSA. This CDR3 is 14 amino acids long. In DNA, the CDR3 is TGTGCCAGCAGCTTAAACCCGGCCCAAGGGACCCAGTACTTC. Amino acid sequence: CASSLNPAQGTQYF.

A remark on this clonotype: One base away lies a much larger clone, so this may be a sequencing read error. This sequence joins TRBV4-3 and TRBJ2-5, with D perhaps matching TRBD1 or TRBD2 (6 bases each). This CDR3 is built from 13 residues. Germline V gene data show CDR1 as LGHNA and CDR2 as YSLEER. V dropped 1 base and J dropped 7 bases, with 10 bases sitting between them. DNA of the CDR3: TGCGCCAGCAGCCAAGGCAGGGGAGGGACCCAGTACTTC. Translating it yields CASSQGRGGTQYF.

The chain links TRBV29-1 to TRBJ1-2; possible D gene TRBD1, 5 bases. The V gene lost 4 bases and the J gene lost 4 bases, with 7 bases spanning the gap. The CDR3 extends over 11 amino acids. CDR1 is SQVTM, CDR2 ANQGSEA, per germline. Here the CDR3 reads CSVVDSYGYTF. The CDR3 coding sequence is TGCAGCGTTGTAGACAGCTATGGCTACACCTTC.